This T cell receptor beta chain was recovered during a study of cytomegalovirus exposure and HLA in healthy donors (dated by TCRdb to about 2017). With respect to the entire study: In an earlier analysis of under 600 of the donors, roughly 300 Gb of sequence data and 120 million or so unique TCR beta sequences from about 179 million T cells were reported. Approximately 300 gigabases of sequencing data and around 80 million unique TCR sequences made up an early release that covered roughly 670 HLA-typed donors. Of the 350 to 450 genotyped donors, approximately 82% fell in the genetic ancestry cluster associated with self-reported Caucasian donors. The aim of the study was to test whether cataloging public T cell receptors could identify signatures of past pathogen exposure. Using immunosequencing, the study profiled T cell repertoires from roughly 650 subjects and related those repertoires to cytomegalovirus serostatus. Besides the first cohort of approximately 710 subjects, a separate validation cohort made up of 120 different subjects was used. To predict cytomegalovirus infection status, the study combined high-throughput TCR immunosequencing, statistical association of individual TCRs with disease status, and machine learning. In a later analysis, previously published TCR beta repertoires from 550 to 750 donors were re-analyzed and high-resolution HLA genotyping was added so that TCR occurrence patterns could be studied. In the later analysis, no new phenotypic data were used to find candidate immune exposures; instead, reliance was placed on TCR beta sequences and their occurrence across donors. An earlier analysis of fewer than 700 of the donors applied high-throughput TCR beta sequencing to assess whether each TCR beta V gene segment acted as functional or pseudogenic. Alongside the repertoire data, information on donor age, sex, ethnicity and CMV serostatus was compiled. A later genetic analysis used genome-wide SNP genotypes for about 65% of the roughly 670 donors, treating that subset as a discovery cohort. All discovery cohort repertoires had been generated on a single sequencing platform. Both class I and class II loci were covered by HLA typing, at four-digit resolution. The number of donors typed differed by locus, with about 629-630 for A, B, C, DRB1 and DQB1, around 500 for DQA1, 600 to 610 for DPA1, and about 450 for DPB1. Four or five DR-DQ haplotypes were treated as single units for association and clustering because of strong linkage in the cohort. Among roughly 370 genotyped donors of the cohort, an average of roughly 240,000 unique TCR beta nucleotide sequences were sequenced per donor, roughly 20% of them non-productive. Results the study describes overall, beyond this receptor: Three of the identified cytomegalovirus-associated TCR beta chains were confirmed in vitro to be specific for cytomegalovirus antigens. A cluster of highly shared sequence variants was judged likely to be a technical artifact of the sequencing pipeline. The study listed approximately 150 TCR beta chains as associated with cytomegalovirus. Cytomegalovirus status was reported to be diagnosed by the classifier with high specificity and sensitivity in both the original and validation cohorts. When HLA alleles, especially DR and DQ, strongly co-occurred, attributing TCR associations to individual alleles was difficult. Compared with equally common non-associated chains, HLA-associated TCR beta chains in a later analysis were more clonally expanded and had lower generation probabilities. Linkage disequilibrium might explain the correlated functional status among segregating V segments, but an unknown experimental factor could not be excluded. The only immune exposure information available for the cohort was CMV serostatus. Some IMGT-functional V segments, including TRBV6-2 and TRBV6-3, could not be distinguished by the 87-base-pair reads and were therefore excluded. According to a later genetic analysis, donors in an Asian-associated ancestry cluster had fewer N-insertions in productive TCRs than the approximately 650-donor mean. A further reported finding was that TCR beta sequences accurately predicted the HLA-A and HLA-B alleles for most subjects in the first cohort. In this cohort, only TCR beta chains were sequenced, and detectable features were limited by the absence of alpha or paired-chain data. In a later analysis, TCR association rates were found to vary across HLA loci, with the most associated TCRs seen for DRB1 alleles and the fewest for HLA-C alleles. Because counts were too low, seventeen rarely observed V segments, including chromosome 9 orphons, were left out of the earlier analysis of several hundred of the donors. Across donors, most TCR sequences were observed very rarely, whereas some public TCRs were present in many individuals. A later genetic analysis associated a missense DCLRE1C variant with V-gene and J-gene trimming of TCR beta chains, and an independent cohort replicated the association. According to a later analysis, parvovirus B19, influenza, CMV and Epstein-Barr virus appeared linked to several top co-occurrence clusters. The presence/absence analyses assumed that sequencing depth was roughly uniform across donors, and that assumption may not be true. Because HLA typing was missing for some donors at each locus, association tests included only the typed subset. Specific HLA alleles were associated with more than 15,000 TCR beta sequences at a false discovery rate of 0.05 in a later analysis. A later analysis found that most CMV-associated TCR beta chains appeared HLA-restricted, with HLA associations seemingly driven largely by CMV exposure. An earlier analysis of some 590 of the donors showed that most TCR beta V segments appeared in productive rearrangements either about 87% or about 30% of the time, which broadly matched IMGT annotations. The authors suggested that the approach could potentially be generalized to other disease states and immunological phenotypes.

As for this clone: Its specific antigen is unknown.

The cohort was made up of several hundred healthy bone marrow donors. At the time of sampling, all cohort members were nominally healthy, though unrecorded immune exposures were likely present. The donor tested CMV seronegative, placing the donor among the roughly 350 seronegative members of the cohort. Each donor provided a peripheral blood sample, and peripheral blood mononuclear cells were used for TCR beta sequencing. The Qiagen DNeasy Blood Extraction Kit was used to extract genomic DNA from the blood cell samples. Receptors were amplified or captured by the immunoSEQ multiplex PCR assay. The multiplex PCR relied on a mix of 60 forward primers for TCR Vbeta segments and 13 reverse primers for TCR Jbeta segments. The CDR3 region of rearranged TCR beta genes was amplified from genomic DNA by a multiplex PCR assay. The Illumina HiSeq System was used to sequence the amplified TCR beta libraries as 87-base-pair reads. The study's processing was this. A later analysis counted about 76 million unique TCR beta chains across the 500 to 850 repertoires, and around 9.9 million of these chains were shared by at least two donors. Raw reads were error-corrected and collapsed into unique sequences by a nearest-neighbor algorithm in which closely related sequences were merged to remove PCR and sequencing errors. Alignment of CDR3 sequences to IMGT reference sequences was used to assign V, D and J gene segments. Each retained sequence needed at least a six-nucleotide match to both a V gene segment and a J gene segment. Rearrangements were classified as productive when the CDR3 lacked stop codons and remained in frame with V and J, and all other rearrangements were classified as non-productive. CDR3 was defined according to IMGT convention as the region running from the second conserved V-encoded cysteine to the conserved J-encoded phenylalanine. The earlier analysis of about 620 of the donors excluded sequences that lacked an unambiguous match to a single V gene segment. An earlier analysis of fewer than 750 of the donors called V segments functional above 56.7% productive rearrangements and segregating when the between-donor standard deviation exceeded 5%. To diagnose cytomegalovirus status from the catalog of TCR beta chain sequences, a statistical classification framework was built. In a later analysis, V and J genes were assigned by comparing TCR nucleotide sequences against IMGT/GENE-DB human TR gene sequences. A later analysis assigned CDR3 sequences and most-parsimonious VDJ recombination scenarios with the TCRdist pipeline. In a later analysis, each TCR beta chain was defined by its CDR3 amino acid sequence together with its V-gene family, and reads lacking a unique V-gene family were excluded. A later analysis removed nearly 600 highly shared, low-generation-probability nucleotide sequences to deal with suspected cross-contamination and a sequencing artifact. In a later analysis, a clonal expansion index was calculated for each public chain from normalized within-repertoire ranks of inferred template counts. A later analysis computed generation probabilities with a VDJ recombination model fitted to out-of-frame rearrangements, and checked the results against IGoR. In a later analysis, TCR-TCR, TCR-HLA and TCR-CMV co-occurrence was scored with hypergeometric tests, and a repertoire-size bias correction was applied to TCR pairs. A later analysis estimated false discovery rates by permuting HLA or CMV assignments 20 times. In a later analysis, co-occurring TCRs were grouped with DBSCAN, and TCRdist sequence similarity was added when clustering was performed within HLA-allele-positive subsets. Co-occurrence clustering excluded repertoires with fewer than 30,000 or more than 120,000 public chains, plus five with anomalous nucleotide sharing. Imported from immuneACCESS, the table was reduced by TCRdb to in-frame sequences with V and J called. These copies leave out some clones; in studies compared against another copy, an unresolved V gene accounts for under half, and the cause of the remainder is not known. V, J and clone size were drawn from that table, and D and trimming were deduced from the DNA. The sample has roughly 100,000 clones on record. The ten largest clonotypes hold less than 4.5% of the sample.

Trimming leaves V shorter by 2 bases and J shorter by 4 bases, with the junction holding 2 bases beyond the gene matches. The CDR3, from cysteine to phenylalanine, totals 15 residues. The read is trimmed to its CDR3 DNA, 45 bases read in frame from base 1. The germline V gene sets CDR1 to SGHVS and CDR2 to FQNEAQ. The sample consisted of PBMCs. The chain couples TRBV7-8 to TRBJ2-1; TRBD2 lines up with 10 middle nucleotides. The source of this sequence is a man between 40 and 49 years old in good health and CMV-seronegative. The DNA is as follows: TGTGCCAGCAGCTTATCTAGCGGGAGTTACAATGAGCAGTTCTTC. It codes for CASSLSSGSYNEQFF.